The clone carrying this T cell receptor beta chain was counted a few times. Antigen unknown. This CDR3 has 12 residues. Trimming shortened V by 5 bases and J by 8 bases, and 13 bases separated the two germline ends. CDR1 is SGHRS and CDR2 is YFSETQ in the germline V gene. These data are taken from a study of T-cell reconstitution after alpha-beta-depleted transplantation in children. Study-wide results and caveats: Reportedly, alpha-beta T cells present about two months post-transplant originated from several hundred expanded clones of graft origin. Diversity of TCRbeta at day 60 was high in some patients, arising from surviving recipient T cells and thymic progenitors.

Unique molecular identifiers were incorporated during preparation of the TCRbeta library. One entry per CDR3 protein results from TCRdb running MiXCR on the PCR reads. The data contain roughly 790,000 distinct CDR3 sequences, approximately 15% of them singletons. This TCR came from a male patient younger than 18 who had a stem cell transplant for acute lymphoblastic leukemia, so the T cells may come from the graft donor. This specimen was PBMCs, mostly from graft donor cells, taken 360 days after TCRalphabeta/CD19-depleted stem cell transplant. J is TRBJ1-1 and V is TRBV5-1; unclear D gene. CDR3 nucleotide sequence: TGCGCCAGCAGTTATGGACCCGAAGAAGCTTTCTTT. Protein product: CASSYGPEEAFF.